The 31 T cell receptor beta chains below were found in one sample sequenced in a study of T cell clonotyping in hematopoietic cell transplantation. TCRdb keeps only in-frame clones here, not all; method: immunoSEQ multiplex PCR. In the table there are 25,000 to 35,000 clones, about 93% of which are singletons. Time point described: recipient sample about 28 days before transplant, after cytoreduction. The source material was peripheral blood mononuclear cells, sampled before stem cell transplant. The source is a man aged 45 to 65 with acute myeloid leukemia. Some clones in this sample may be carry-over from other donors' samples.

The chain carries TRBV5-1 and TRBJ2-5, with 9 bases fitting TRBD1. Per the germline V gene, CDR1 is SGHRS and CDR2 is YFSETQ. The CDR3 totals 14 residues. V trimming: 4 bases; J trimming: 5 bases; junction bases outside the gene matches: 6. The CDR3 DNA follows: TGCGCCAGCAGCGCCTCCGACAGGGGGGAGACCCAGTACTTC. Its protein is CASSASDRGETQYF.

The chain employs TRBV2 and TRBJ1-1; D remains unclear. V lost 0 bases and J lost 1, with 9 bases in between. The germline CDR1 and CDR2 sequences are SNHLY and FYNNEI. The CDR3 runs to 15 residues. CDR3 sequence reads: CASSEALPGNTEAFF. In DNA form, the CDR3 reads TGTGCCAGCAGTGAAGCGCTTCCTGGGAACACTGAAGCTTTCTTT.

Only one count was recorded for this clone. The rearrangement uses TRBV30 and TRBJ2-7, with 7 bases fitting TRBD1. The germline gives CDR1 GTSNPN, CDR2 SVGIG (reference sequence). The CDR3 sequence is 15 residues long. The ends lost 0 bases at V and 7 bases at J; junction bases unmatched: 12. The CDR3 DNA sequence: TGTGCCTGGAGTGTACTCCCGCAGGGGGTTGGAGAGCAGTACTTC. It is translated as CAWSVLPQGVGEQYF.

The rearrangement links TRBV19 to TRBJ1-3, with a weak D call TRBD1 (5 bases). V lost 7 bases to trimming and J lost 1 base, with 8 bases between them. CDR1 is LNHDA and CDR2 is SQIVND in the germline V gene (reference sequence). This CDR3 is built from 13 residues. CDR3 sequence: CASNGASGNTIYF. The CDR3 DNA reads TGTGCCAGTAACGGGGCATCTGGAAACACCATATATTTT.

This chain joins TRBV5-1 and TRBJ2-7, with 8 bases lining up with TRBD2. The CDR3 has 15 amino acids. V dropped 3 bases and J dropped 3; count of bases not matched to a gene: 8. Germline CDR1 is SGHRS and CDR2 is YFSETQ. The CDR3 coding sequence is TGCGCCAGCAGCTCCCAGGGGCGGGGGGACTACGAGCAGTACTTC. As protein: CASSSQGRGDYEQYF. Looking up the rest from reference TRBV5-1 and TRBJ2-7 gives the full variable domain: KAGVTQTPRYLIKTRGQQVTLSCSPISGHRSVSWYQQTPGQGLQFLFEYFSETQRNKGNFPGRFSGRQFSNSRSEMNVSTLELGDSALYLCASSSQGRGDYEQYFGPGTRLTVT.

V is TRBV7-9 and J is TRBJ2-5; 7 bases match TRBD2. The CDR3 extends over 16 amino acids. Germline CDR1 is SEHNR and CDR2 is FQNEAQ (reference sequence). With 0 bases clipped from V and 5 bases from J, the junction kept 9 bases outside the gene matches. CDR3 loop: CASSLARDYPWETQYF. Written as DNA, the CDR3 is TGTGCCAGCAGCTTAGCGCGGGACTACCCCTGGGAGACCCAGTACTTC.

This clone was recorded a few times. The V gene is TRBV5-6, the J gene TRBJ2-7; D possibly corresponds to TRBD2 (7 bases). Trimming took off 2 bases at V and 5 bases at J, with 11 bases between the two ends. Germline V CDR1 and CDR2: SGHDT, YYEEEE. This CDR3 is 13 amino acids long. The CDR3 here is CASSLGGGNEQYF. The CDR3 DNA is TGTGCCAGCAGCTTAGGGGGAGGGAACGAGCAGTACTTC.

V is TRBV5-1 and J is TRBJ1-4; TRBD1 might be the D (6 bases). This CDR3 has 15 residues. Germline CDR1 reads SGHRS; CDR2 reads YFSETQ. V was pared by 4 bases and J by 7 bases, with 17 bases between. CDR3 amino acids: CASSNRVGSGEKLFF. CDR3 sequence (DNA): TGCGCCAGCAGCAACAGGGTCGGATCGGGTGAAAAACTGTTTTTT.

The chain uses TRBV7-8 and TRBJ2-7; tentative D call: TRBD1 (6 bases). From germline, CDR1 is SGHVS and CDR2 FQNEAQ. The CDR3 totals 16 residues. V was trimmed by 2 bases and J by 0 bases, leaving 14 bases between them. The CDR3 protein is CASSLSRDILSYEQYF. Here the CDR3 DNA reads TGTGCCAGCAGCTTATCTCGGGACATTCTCTCCTACGAGCAGTACTTC.

This clone was observed once. The chain joins TRBV27 to TRBJ1-2; D perhaps matches TRBD1 (6 bases). V lost 4 bases and J 4 bases, leaving 25 bases between the germline ends. Per the germline V gene, CDR1 is MNHEY and CDR2 is SMNVEV (reference sequence). The CDR3 has 18 amino acids. CDR3 loop: CASSSHGRGRNSLYGYTF. The CDR3, as DNA: TGTGCCAGCAGTTCCCATGGCAGGGGCCGCAACTCTCTCTATGGCTACACCTTC.

The J gene is TRBJ2-1, the V gene TRBV28, with D perhaps TRBD2 (5 bases). V was trimmed by 5 bases and J by 5 bases, leaving 7 bases between them. Germline V gene data show CDR1 as MDHEN and CDR2 as SYDVKM. This CDR3 is 12 amino acids long. The CDR3 region is CASSRRDNEQFF. For the CDR3, the DNA is TGTGCCAGCAGTCGGCGGGACAATGAGCAGTTCTTC.

The chain employs TRBV7-2 and TRBJ1-6; 8 bases line up with TRBD1. In germline, CDR1 is SGHTA, CDR2 FQGNSA. There are 15 residues in the CDR3. V trimming: 3 bases; J trimming: 11 bases; junction bases outside the gene matches: 9. The chain's CDR3 is CASSFGDRRGTPLHF. For the CDR3, the DNA is TGTGCCAGCAGCTTTGGGGACAGGAGGGGGACACCCCTCCACTTT.

This chain links TRBV27 with TRBJ2-7; possibly TRBD2 for D (5 bases). Trimming took off 6 bases at V and 0 bases at J, with 12 bases between the two ends. The germline V gene has CDR1 MNHEY and CDR2 SMNVEV (reference sequence). This CDR3 is built from 14 residues. The DNA for the CDR3 is TGTGCCAGCAGCTGGACTGGGAGCTCCTACGAGCAGTACTTC. Translated: CASSWTGSSYEQYF.

V is TRBV7-2 and J is TRBJ2-5; TRBD1 agrees at 7 bases. Trimming at V came to 1 base and at J to 4 bases, leaving 6 bases not matched to a gene. This CDR3 is built from 15 residues. The V gene's germline CDR1 is SGHTA and CDR2 FQGNSA. The CDR3 DNA sequence: TGTGCCAGCAGCTTAGTAGGATCAGGGGGAGAGACCCAGTACTTC. Protein product: CASSLVGSGGETQYF. Full variable domain (remainder filled in from reference TRBV7-2 and TRBJ2-5): GAGVSQSPSNKVTEKGKDVELRCDPISGHTALYWYRQSLGQGLEFLIYFQGNSAPDKSGLPSDRFSAERTGGSVSTLTIQRTQQEDSAVYLCASSLVGSGGETQYFGPGTRLLVL.

This clone was observed a few times. The V and J genes are TRBV7-9 and TRBJ2-1, with a tentative D call TRBD1 (6 bases). The germline CDR1 and CDR2 sequences are SEHNR and FQNEAQ (reference sequence). The CDR3 has 14 residues. V lost 0 bases, J lost 5 bases, and 8 bases lay in between. The CDR3 loop reads CASSLAGTNNEQFF. The CDR3 DNA reads TGTGCCAGCAGCTTAGCCGGGACAAACAATGAGCAGTTCTTC.

V usage is TRBV7-9 and J usage is TRBJ2-7; D gene ambiguous. Germline lookup yields CDR1 SEHNR and CDR2 FQNEAQ (reference sequence). V dropped 3 bases and J dropped 2 bases, with 8 bases sitting between them. The CDR3 sequence is 13 residues long. The CDR3 DNA reads TGTGCCAGCAGCTTGGGCAGGACCTACGAGCAGTACTTC. Its protein product is CASSLGRTYEQYF.

This sequence joins TRBV6-1 and TRBJ1-1, with D hard to call. Germline CDR1 and CDR2: MNHNS and SASEGT. V lost 7 bases, J lost 3 bases, and 15 bases lay in between. The CDR3 spans 14 residues. The CDR3 sequence is CASNSADTHTEAFF. CDR3 nucleotide sequence: TGTGCCAGCAACAGTGCAGACACTCACACTGAAGCTTTCTTT.

The rearrangement links TRBV7-3 to TRBJ2-5; 9 bases line up with TRBD2. Germline values: CDR1 SGHTA, CDR2 FQGTGA. The CDR3 has 15 residues. J gave up 5 bases and V 5 bases, and 9 bases lay outside the gene matches. The CDR3 sequence: CASSLKGLAWETQYF. DNA of the CDR3: TGTGCCAGCAGCCTAAAGGGACTAGCATGGGAGACCCAGTACTTC.

This clone was observed once. V gene TRBV28 combines with J gene TRBJ1-5; weak D call: TRBD1 (5 bases). CDR1 and CDR2 (germline): MDHEN, SYDVKM. Deletions cut 5 bases from V and 6 bases from J, with 23 bases between. This CDR3 contains 17 residues. CDR3 residues: CASSPPGLGGMAQPQHF. The CDR3 nucleotides are TGTGCCAGCAGTCCCCCAGGGTTGGGGGGAATGGCTCAGCCCCAGCATTTT.

The rearrangement joins TRBV28 to TRBJ1-3; maybe TRBD1 (6 bases). CDR1 is MDHEN and CDR2 is SYDVKM in the germline V gene. This CDR3 contains 14 residues. V gave up 2 bases and J gave up 4 bases, with 9 bases separating them. The DNA for the CDR3 is TGTGCCAGCAGTTTACCCGGACAGGGAAACACCATATATTTT. Its protein is CASSLPGQGNTIYF. Variable domain in full (rest from reference TRBV28 and TRBJ1-3): DVKVTQSSRYLVKRTGEKVFLECVQDMDHENMFWYRQDPGLGLRLIYFSYDVKMKEKGDIPEGYSVSREKKERFSLILESASTNQTSMYLCASSLPGQGNTIYFGEGSWLTVV.

The genes are TRBV10-2 and TRBJ2-3; no clear D. V was clipped by 8 bases and J by 1 base, with 16 bases between them. The CDR3 totals 15 residues. The V gene's germline CDR1 is WSHSY and CDR2 SAAADI. CDR3 in DNA: TGCGCCAGCCTCGACTTCTTCCTGGGCACAGATACGCAGTATTTT. Its protein is CASLDFFLGTDTQYF.

The rearrangement uses TRBV6-1 and TRBJ1-5, with unresolved D. V lost 4 bases, J lost 4 bases, and 5 bases lay in between. This CDR3 has 12 residues. The germline V gene encodes CDR1 MNHNS and CDR2 SASEGT. The CDR3 sequence: CASSVPNQPQHF. CDR3 DNA: TGTGCCAGCAGTGTCCCTAATCAGCCCCAGCATTTT.

Comments on this clone: Other DNA sequences in this specimen translate into the identical CDR3. The rearrangement joins TRBV19 to TRBJ1-5; possible D gene TRBD1, 5 bases. Trimming removed 3 bases at V and 5 bases at J, with 8 bases between. CDR1 LNHDA and CDR2 SQIVND come from the germline V gene (reference sequence). This CDR3 region has 13 residues. CDR3 nucleotides: TGTGCCAGTAGTATGGGGCGGGATCAGCCCCAGCATTTT. This encodes CASSMGRDQPQHF.

This sequence joins TRBV21-1 and TRBJ1-5; the table's D gene call, TRBD1, was not cross checked with the DNA. TRBV21-1 is assigned pseudogene status. This CDR3 has 12 amino acids. The CDR3 protein is CVRQGSNQPQHF. DNA for the CDR3: TGTGTCCGACAGGGAAGCAATCAGCCCCAGCATTTT.

CDR3 amino acids: CASTPLGQGKTQYF. CDR3 DNA sequence: TGTGCCAGCACCCCCCTCGGACAGGGAAAGACCCAGTACTTC. The chain recombines TRBV7-7 with TRBJ2-5; 8 bases align to TRBD1. The CDR3 totals 14 residues. V shed 7 bases and J 6 bases; nucleotides not matched to a gene: 10. Germline V gives CDR1 SSHAT, CDR2 FNYEAQ (reference sequence).

This rearrangement joins TRBV30 to TRBJ2-1; D not certain. V gave up 0 bases and J gave up 4 bases, with 16 bases separating them. This CDR3 is 16 amino acids long. The germline gives CDR1 GTSNPN, CDR2 SVGIG (reference sequence). CDR3 nucleotides: TGTGCCTGGAGTGTACATTGGGGTAAACGTTACAATGAGCAGTTCTTC. Encoded protein: CAWSVHWGKRYNEQFF.

The V call is TRBV27, the J call TRBJ2-7; D assignment may be TRBD1 or TRBD2 (5 bases each). The CDR3 covers 15 residues. CDR1 is MNHEY and CDR2 is SMNVEV in the germline V gene (reference sequence). V lost 1 base to trimming and J lost 4 bases, with 14 bases between them. The CDR3 region is CASSLLRGPRYEQYF. Written as DNA, the CDR3 is TGTGCCAGCAGTTTATTGAGGGGACCACGGTACGAGCAGTACTTC.

In its sample, this clone was seen once. The chain combines TRBV7-9 with TRBJ1-5, with a possible D match to TRBD1 (6 bases). This CDR3 has 15 amino acids. Per the germline V gene, CDR1 is SEHNR and CDR2 is FQNEAQ (reference sequence). V lost 2 bases to trimming and J lost 7 bases, with 15 bases between them. Written as DNA, the CDR3 is TGTGCCAGCAGCTTATCGGGCAGGGGCGAGCAGCCCCAGCATTTT. Its translation is CASSLSGRGEQPQHF.

This clone has a single count. The chain is built from TRBV28 and TRBJ1-4, with D tentatively TRBD1 (6 bases). The germline gives CDR1 MDHEN, CDR2 SYDVKM. This CDR3 is built from 15 residues. V was clipped by 4 bases and J by 7 bases, with 16 bases between them. CDR3 coding DNA: TGTGCCAGCAGTTCCCCAAGACGACAGGCTGAAAAACTGTTTTTT. It yields the protein CASSSPRRQAEKLFF.

The CDR3 bases are TGCAGCGTTGAAGTGGACGGGGGGCGGGAGACCCAGTACTTC. Amino acid sequence: CSVEVDGGRETQYF. The genes are TRBV29-1 and TRBJ2-5; possible D gene TRBD2, 7 bases. The CDR3 spans 14 residues. From germline, CDR1 is SQVTM and CDR2 ANQGSEA. V was cut by 1 base and J by 5 bases, with 14 bases left in between.

In this sample, this clone turned up once. The V gene is TRBV5-1, the J gene TRBJ2-1; 9 nucleotides align to TRBD1. J gave up 5 bases and V 0 bases, and 3 bases lay outside the gene matches. Looked up from germline, CDR1 is SGHRS and CDR2 is YFSETQ. The CDR3 totals 15 residues. Written as DNA, the CDR3 is TGCGCCAGCAGCTTGGGAGGGACAGGGAACAATGAGCAGTTCTTC. Its protein is CASSLGGTGNNEQFF.